The clone carrying this TCR beta chain was observed many times. A J-beta primer mix and a sample-barcoded 5' primer were used in a second PCR of roughly 7 to 12 cycles. Using its own MiXCR run on the 5' RACE reads, TCRdb lists one record per CDR3 protein. The sample includes hundreds of thousands of distinct CDR3 sequences, 32% seen only once; the top ten take 15%. Germline CDR1 is SGHAT and CDR2 is FQNNGV. CDR3 length: 15 residues. The V segment lost 6 bases and the J segment 6 bases; nucleotides outside the gene matches: 8. The data were taken from a study of blood T cells in healthy people across ages. On the study more broadly: About one barcoded beta molecule per two T cells was the capture yield of template switching.

Total RNA extracted from each sample amounted to at least 6 micrograms. Sequencing was done on a sample of blood. The receptor's source is a woman of 80 years or more in good health. This chain uses TRBV11-2 with TRBJ1-6, with 7 bases fitting TRBD1. The CDR3 region is CASRPGGGSNSPLHF. The CDR3 DNA reads TGTGCCAGCAGGCCCGGAGGGGGCAGTAATTCACCCCTCCACTTT. The variable domain in full, completed from reference TRBV11-2 and TRBJ1-6, reads EAGVAQSPRYKIIEKRQSVAFWCNPISGHATLYWYQQILGQGPKLLIQFQNNGVVDDSQLPKDRFSAERLKGVDSTLKIQPAKLEDSAVYLCASRPGGGSNSPLHFGNGTRLTVT.